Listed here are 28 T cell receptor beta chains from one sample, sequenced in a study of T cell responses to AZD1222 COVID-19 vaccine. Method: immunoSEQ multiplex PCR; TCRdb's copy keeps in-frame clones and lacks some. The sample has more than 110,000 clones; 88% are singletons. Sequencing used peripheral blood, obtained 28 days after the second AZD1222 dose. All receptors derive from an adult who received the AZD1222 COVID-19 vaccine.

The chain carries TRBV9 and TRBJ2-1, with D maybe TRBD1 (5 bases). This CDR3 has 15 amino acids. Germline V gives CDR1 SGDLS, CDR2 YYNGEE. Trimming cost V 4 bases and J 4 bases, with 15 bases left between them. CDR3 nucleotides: TGTGCCAGCAGCACTGATGGGGCGTCGTACAATGAGCAGTTCTTC. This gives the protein CASSTDGASYNEQFF.

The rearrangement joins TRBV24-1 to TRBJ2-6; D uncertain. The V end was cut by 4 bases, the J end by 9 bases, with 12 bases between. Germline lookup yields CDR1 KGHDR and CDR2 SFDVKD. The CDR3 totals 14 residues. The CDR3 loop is CATSDDKDFNVLTF. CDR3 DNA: TGTGCCACCAGTGACGACAAAGACTTCAACGTCCTGACTTTC.

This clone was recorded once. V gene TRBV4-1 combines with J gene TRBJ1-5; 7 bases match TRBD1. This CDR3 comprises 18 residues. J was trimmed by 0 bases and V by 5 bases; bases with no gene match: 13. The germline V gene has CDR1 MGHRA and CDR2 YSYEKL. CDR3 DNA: TGCGCCAGCAGCTCTTCCGGGACAGCCGATTATAGCAATCAGCCCCAGCATTTT. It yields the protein CASSSSGTADYSNQPQHF.

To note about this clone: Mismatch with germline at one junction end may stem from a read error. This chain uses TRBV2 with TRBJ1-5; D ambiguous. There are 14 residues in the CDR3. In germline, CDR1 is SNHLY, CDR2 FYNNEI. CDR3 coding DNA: TGTGCCAGCAGAGCTGCAATATCCCATCAACCCCAGCATTTT. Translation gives CASRAAISHQPQHF.

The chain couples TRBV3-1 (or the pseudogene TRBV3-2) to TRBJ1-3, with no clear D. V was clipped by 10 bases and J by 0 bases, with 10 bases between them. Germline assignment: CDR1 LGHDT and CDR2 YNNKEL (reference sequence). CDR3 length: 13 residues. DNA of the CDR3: TGTGCCACCTCCCCCCTCTCTGGAAACACCATATATTTT. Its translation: CATSPLSGNTIYF.

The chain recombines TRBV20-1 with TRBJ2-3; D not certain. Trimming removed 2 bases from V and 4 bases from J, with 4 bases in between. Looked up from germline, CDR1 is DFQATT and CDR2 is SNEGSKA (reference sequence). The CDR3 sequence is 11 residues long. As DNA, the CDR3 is TGCAGTGCTAGAAGGGCAGATACGCAGTATTTT. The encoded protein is CSARRADTQYF.

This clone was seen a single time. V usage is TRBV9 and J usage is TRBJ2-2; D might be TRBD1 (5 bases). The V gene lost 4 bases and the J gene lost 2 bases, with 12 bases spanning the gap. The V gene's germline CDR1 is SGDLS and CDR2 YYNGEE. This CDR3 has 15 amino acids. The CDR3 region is CASSLGQYNTGELFF. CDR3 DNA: TGTGCCAGCAGCCTGGGGCAGTACAACACCGGGGAGCTGTTTTTT.

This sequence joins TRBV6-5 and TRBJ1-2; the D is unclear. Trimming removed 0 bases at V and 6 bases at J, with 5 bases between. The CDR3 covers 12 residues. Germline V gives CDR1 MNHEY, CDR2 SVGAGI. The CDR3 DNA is TGTGCCAGCAGTTACTCACGACATGGCTACACCTTC. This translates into CASSYSRHGYTF.

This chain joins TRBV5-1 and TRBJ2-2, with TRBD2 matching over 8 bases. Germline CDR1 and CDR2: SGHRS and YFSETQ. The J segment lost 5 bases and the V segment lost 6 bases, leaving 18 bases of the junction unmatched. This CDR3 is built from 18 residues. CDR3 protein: CASIGVGPSGGYTGELFF. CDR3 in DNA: TGCGCCAGCATCGGGGTAGGGCCGAGCGGGGGATATACCGGGGAGCTGTTTTTT.

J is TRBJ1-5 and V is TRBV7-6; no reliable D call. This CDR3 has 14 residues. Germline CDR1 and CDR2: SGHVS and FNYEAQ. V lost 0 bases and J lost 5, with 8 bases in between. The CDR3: CASSLAGSYQPQHF. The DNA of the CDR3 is TGTGCCAGCAGCTTAGCGGGGAGCTATCAGCCCCAGCATTTT.

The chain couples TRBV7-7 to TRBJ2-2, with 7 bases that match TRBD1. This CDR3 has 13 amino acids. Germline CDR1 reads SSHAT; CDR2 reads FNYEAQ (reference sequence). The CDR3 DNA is TGTGCTAGTGGACAGGTCCAAACCGGGGAGCTGTTTTTT. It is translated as CASGQVQTGELFF.

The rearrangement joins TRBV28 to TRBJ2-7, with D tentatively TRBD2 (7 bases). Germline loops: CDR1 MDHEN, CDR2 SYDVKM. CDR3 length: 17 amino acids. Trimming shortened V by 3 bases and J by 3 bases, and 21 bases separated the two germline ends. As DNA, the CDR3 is TGTGCCAGCAGTTTGCGGGGCGGACTAGGGACAATCTACGAGCAGTACTTC. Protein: CASSLRGGLGTIYEQYF.

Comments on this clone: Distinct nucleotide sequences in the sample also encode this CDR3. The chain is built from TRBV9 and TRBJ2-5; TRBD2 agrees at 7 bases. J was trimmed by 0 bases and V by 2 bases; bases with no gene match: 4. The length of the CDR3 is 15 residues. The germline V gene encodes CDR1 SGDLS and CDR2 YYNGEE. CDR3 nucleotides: TGTGCCAGCAGCGTTCTTAGCGGGTACCAAGAGACCCAGTACTTC. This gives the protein CASSVLSGYQETQYF.

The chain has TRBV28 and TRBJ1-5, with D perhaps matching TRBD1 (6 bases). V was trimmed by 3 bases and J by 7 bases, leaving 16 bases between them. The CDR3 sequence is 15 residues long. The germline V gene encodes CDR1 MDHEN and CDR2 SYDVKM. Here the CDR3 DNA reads TGTGCCAGCAGTTTGACTGATCCAGGGGAGCAGCCCCAGCATTTT. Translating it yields CASSLTDPGEQPQHF.

CDR3 sequence: CATRPVAGELFF. The DNA of the CDR3 is TGTGCCACCCGCCCGGTGGCCGGGGAGCTGTTTTTT. The V and J genes are TRBV10-3 and TRBJ2-2; no clear D gene. Germline values: CDR1 ENHRY, CDR2 SYGVKD. V gave up 10 bases and J gave up 6 bases, with 12 bases separating them. CDR3 size: 12 residues.

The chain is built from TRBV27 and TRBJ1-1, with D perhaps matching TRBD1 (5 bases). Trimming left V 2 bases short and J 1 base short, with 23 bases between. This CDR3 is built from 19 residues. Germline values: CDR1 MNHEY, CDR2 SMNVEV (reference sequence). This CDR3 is CASSLTAGAPHPENTEAFF. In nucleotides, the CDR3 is TGTGCCAGCAGTTTAACGGCCGGGGCCCCGCATCCAGAGAACACTGAAGCTTTCTTT.

CDR3: CASSLGVPGPSLTYEQYF. For the CDR3, the DNA is TGTGCCAGCAGTTTAGGGGTACCTGGGCCTTCCCTTACTTACGAGCAGTACTTC. The gene calls are TRBV28 and TRBJ2-7; D not resolved. The CDR3 spans 18 residues. Trimming removed 2 bases at V and 4 bases at J, with 24 bases between. Germline-derived CDR1 and CDR2 are MDHEN and SYDVKM.

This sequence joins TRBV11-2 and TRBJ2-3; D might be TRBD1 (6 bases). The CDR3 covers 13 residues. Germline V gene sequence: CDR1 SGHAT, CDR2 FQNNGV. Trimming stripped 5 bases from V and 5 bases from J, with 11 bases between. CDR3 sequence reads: CASSLRGGDTQYF. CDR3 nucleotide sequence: TGTGCCAGCAGCCTACGAGGGGGAGATACGCAGTATTTT. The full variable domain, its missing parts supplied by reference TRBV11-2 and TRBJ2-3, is EAGVAQSPRYKIIEKRQSVAFWCNPISGHATLYWYQQILGQGPKLLIQFQNNGVVDDSQLPKDRFSAERLKGVDSTLKIQPAKLEDSAVYLCASSLRGGDTQYFGPGTRLTVL.

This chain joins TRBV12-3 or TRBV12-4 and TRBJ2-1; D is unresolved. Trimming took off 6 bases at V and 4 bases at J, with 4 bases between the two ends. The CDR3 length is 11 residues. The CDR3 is CASSQYNEQFF. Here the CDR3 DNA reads TGTGCCAGCAGCCAATACAATGAGCAGTTCTTC.

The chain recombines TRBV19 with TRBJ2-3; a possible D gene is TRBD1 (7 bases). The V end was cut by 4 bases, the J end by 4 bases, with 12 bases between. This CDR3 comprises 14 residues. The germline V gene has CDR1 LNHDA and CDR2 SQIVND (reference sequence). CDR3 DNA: TGTGCCAGTAGTACCTCCAGGGGGGCAGATACGCAGTATTTT. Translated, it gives CASSTSRGADTQYF.

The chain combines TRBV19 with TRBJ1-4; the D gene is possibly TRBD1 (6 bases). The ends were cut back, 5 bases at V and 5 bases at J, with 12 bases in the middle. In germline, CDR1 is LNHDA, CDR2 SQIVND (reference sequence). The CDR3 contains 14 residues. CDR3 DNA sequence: TGTGCCAGTAGTCTGACACAGGGAAATGAAAAACTGTTTTTT. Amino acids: CASSLTQGNEKLFF.

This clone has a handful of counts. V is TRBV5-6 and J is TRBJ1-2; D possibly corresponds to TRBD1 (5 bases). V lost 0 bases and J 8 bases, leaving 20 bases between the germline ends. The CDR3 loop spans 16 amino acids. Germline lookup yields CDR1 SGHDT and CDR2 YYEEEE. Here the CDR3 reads CASSLGRGDSRGGYTF. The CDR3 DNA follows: TGTGCCAGCAGCTTGGGACGGGGGGACTCACGTGGCGGCTACACCTTC.

In nucleotides, the CDR3 is TGTGCCAGCAGTTTAGGGGTTCTTGGCTATGGCTACACCTTC. This translates into CASSLGVLGYGYTF. V gene TRBV28 combines with J gene TRBJ1-2; D gene ambiguous. CDR3 length: 14 amino acids. V was trimmed by 2 bases and J by 4 bases, leaving 11 bases between them. Germline assignment: CDR1 MDHEN and CDR2 SYDVKM.

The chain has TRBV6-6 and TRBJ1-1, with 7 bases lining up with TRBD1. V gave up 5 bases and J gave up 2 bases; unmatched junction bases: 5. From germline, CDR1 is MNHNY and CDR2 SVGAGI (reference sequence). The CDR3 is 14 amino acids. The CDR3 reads CASSRQGLNTEAFF. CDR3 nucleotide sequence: TGTGCCAGCAGTAGACAGGGCTTAAACACTGAAGCTTTCTTT.

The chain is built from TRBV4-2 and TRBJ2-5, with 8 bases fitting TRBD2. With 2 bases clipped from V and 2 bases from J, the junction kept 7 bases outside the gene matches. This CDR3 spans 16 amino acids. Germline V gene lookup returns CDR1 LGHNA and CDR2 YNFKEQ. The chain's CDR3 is CASSQRLLAEQETQYF. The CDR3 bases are TGTGCCAGCAGCCAACGCCTACTAGCGGAACAAGAGACCCAGTACTTC.

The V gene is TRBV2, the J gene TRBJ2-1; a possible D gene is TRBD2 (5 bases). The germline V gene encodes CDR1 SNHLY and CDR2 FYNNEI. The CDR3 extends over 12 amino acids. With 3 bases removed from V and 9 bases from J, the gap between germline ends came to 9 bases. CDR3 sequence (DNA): TGTGCCAGCAGTGACTGGGAGATTGAGCAGTTCTTC. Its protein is CASSDWEIEQFF.

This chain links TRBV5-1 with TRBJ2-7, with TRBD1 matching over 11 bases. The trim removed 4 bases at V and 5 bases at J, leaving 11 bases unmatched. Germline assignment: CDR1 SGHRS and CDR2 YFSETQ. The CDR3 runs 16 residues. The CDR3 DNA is TGCGCCAGCAGCCCGAGAAGGACAGGGGGCAGGGACGAGCAGTACTTC. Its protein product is CASSPRRTGGRDEQYF.

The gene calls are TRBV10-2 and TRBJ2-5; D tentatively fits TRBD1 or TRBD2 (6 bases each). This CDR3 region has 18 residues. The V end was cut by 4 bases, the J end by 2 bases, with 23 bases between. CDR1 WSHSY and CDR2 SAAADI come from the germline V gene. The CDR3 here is CASSVGPITGAGQETQYF. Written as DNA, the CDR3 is TGCGCCAGCAGTGTAGGCCCCATCACGGGGGCCGGACAAGAGACCCAGTACTTC.